The next 22 T cell receptor beta chains were all read from a single sample in a study of identical twins. TCRdb fed the 5' RACE reads into MiXCR, producing one record per CDR3 protein. The sample consists of roughly 1,500,000 distinct CDR3 sequences, about 31% of them appearing once. The sequenced material came from cord blood. These TCRs come from a newborn girl in good health.

About this clonotype itself: At one of its ends the junction is not consistent with the germline gene, which may arise from a read error. The rearrangement joins TRBV2 to TRBJ2-7; TRBD1 matches 10 bases. The CDR3 length is 17 residues. Germline V lookup: CDR1 SNHLY, CDR2 FYNNEI. The CDR3 DNA reads TGTGCCAGCAGGGAAGTGCTTGACAGGGGGCGAGCCTACGAGCAGTACTTC. Translated, it gives CASREVLDRGRAYEQYF.

V usage is TRBV12-3 or TRBV12-4 and J usage is TRBJ2-3; D gene uncertain. Trimming removed 4 bases at V and 13 bases at J, with 21 bases between. The CDR3 runs to 14 residues. CDR3 in amino acids: CASSSTGMLDMEYF. CDR3 bases: TGTGCCAGCAGTTCCACTGGCATGTTAGATATGGAGTATTTT.

This clonotype was found a few times. The rearrangement uses TRBV5-1 and TRBJ2-1; D possibly corresponds to TRBD2 (6 bases). Germline values: CDR1 SGHRS, CDR2 YFSETQ. With 0 bases removed from V and 8 bases from J, the gap between germline ends came to 15 bases. The CDR3 contains 15 residues. CDR3 in DNA: TGCGCCAGCAGCTTGGTAATAGGCGGAGGGGATGAGCAGTTCTTC. Encoded protein: CASSLVIGGGDEQFF.

V is TRBV27 and J is TRBJ1-1, with D maybe TRBD1 (5 bases). Trimming took off 5 bases at V and 5 bases at J, with 18 bases between the two ends. The germline V gene encodes CDR1 MNHEY and CDR2 SMNVEV (reference sequence). The CDR3 covers 15 residues. In nucleotides, the CDR3 is TGTGCCAGCAGTGAGGGTTACCCAGGGTTGACTGAAGCTTTCTTT. It encodes CASSEGYPGLTEAFF.

The CDR3 is CASSHRIVRGFTDTQYF. In nucleotides, the CDR3 is TGTGCCAGCAGCCATCGCATCGTGAGAGGGTTCACAGATACGCAGTATTTT. The chain has TRBV3-1 and TRBJ2-3, with a weak D call TRBD2 (5 bases). Looked up from germline, CDR1 is LGHDT and CDR2 is YNNKEL (reference sequence). This CDR3 is built from 17 residues. Trimming took off 3 bases at V and 2 bases at J, with 18 bases between the two ends.

This clonotype came up a few times. This chain uses TRBV12-3 or TRBV12-4 with TRBJ2-3, with 10 nucleotides matching TRBD2. The CDR3 is 15 amino acids. V gave up 3 bases and J gave up 4 bases; unmatched junction bases: 4. The CDR3 DNA sequence: TGTGCCAGCAGTTTTACTAGCGGGGACTCAGATACGCAGTATTTT. Translated, it gives CASSFTSGDSDTQYF.

The V gene is TRBV6-5, the J gene TRBJ2-7, with unresolved D. Matching the DNA end better, TRBJ2-5 makes the J call doubtful. Germline assignment: CDR1 MNHEY and CDR2 SVGAGI. The CDR3 sequence is 14 residues long. As DNA, the CDR3 is TGTGCCAGCCGCGCCGCCGGACACCAAGAGACCCAGTACTTC. Protein product: CASRAAGHQETQYF.

The rearrangement links TRBV12-3 or TRBV12-4 to TRBJ2-2, with D maybe TRBD1 (5 bases). The CDR3 has 11 residues. Trimming removed 8 bases from V and 7 bases from J, with 8 bases in between. CDR3 coding DNA: TGTGCCAGCCTTAGGGGCGGGGAGCTGTTTTTT. Its protein is CASLRGGELFF.

V gene TRBV20-1 combines with J gene TRBJ2-7; tentatively, D is TRBD2 (5 bases). The J call is doubtful: the DNA matches TRBJ2-5 better. The germline gives CDR1 DFQATT, CDR2 SNEGSKA (reference sequence). The CDR3 is 12 amino acids. Written as DNA, the CDR3 is TGCAGTGCTCCGACTACGGGAAAGACCCAGTACTTC. Residues: CSAPTTGKTQYF.

The V call is TRBV9, the J call TRBJ1-2, with 10 bases fitting TRBD1. CDR1 is SGDLS and CDR2 is YYNGEE in the germline V gene. This CDR3 is built from 16 residues. The junction had 8 bases not matched to a gene; V was cut back by 1 base and J by 5 bases. The CDR3 loop reads CASSVTRDRGGYGYTF. The CDR3 DNA follows: TGTGCCAGCAGCGTAACTAGGGACAGGGGAGGGTATGGCTACACCTTC. The whole variable domain, filled in from reference TRBV9 and TRBJ1-2, reads DSGVTQTPKHLITATGQRVTLRCSPRSGDLSVYWYQQSLDQGLQFLIQYYNGEERAKGNILERFSAQQFPDLHSELNLSSLELGDSALYFCASSVTRDRGGYGYTFGSGTRLTVV.

DNA for the CDR3: TGTGCCAGCAGCCGTGGACAGATAGGACGCTCCTACGAGCAGTACTTC. Residues: CASSRGQIGRSYEQYF. J is TRBJ2-7 and V is TRBV27, with a possible D match to TRBD1 (6 bases). Per the germline V gene, CDR1 is MNHEY and CDR2 is SMNVEV (reference sequence). The CDR3 is 16 residues long. Trimming cost V 6 bases and J 0 bases, with 18 bases left between them.

This chain connects TRBV15 to TRBJ2-5, with a possible D match to TRBD1 (5 bases). The J call could be wrong; TRBJ2-7 is a better fit for the DNA end. The germline V gene encodes CDR1 LNHNV and CDR2 YYDKDF (reference sequence). CDR3 size: 13 residues. In DNA, the CDR3 is TGTGCCACCAGCAGAGGACAGATCTACGAGCAGTACTTC. This translates into CATSRGQIYEQYF.

This clonotype was found a few times. The chain is built from TRBV20-1 and TRBJ2-3; 15 bases fit TRBD2. V was pared by 5 bases and J by 2 bases, with 5 bases of the junction left unmatched. The CDR3 spans 16 residues. In germline, CDR1 is DFQATT, CDR2 SNEGSKA (reference sequence). This CDR3 reads CSAPGLAGGHTDTQYF. For the CDR3, the DNA is TGCAGTGCTCCCGGACTAGCGGGGGGGCACACAGATACGCAGTATTTT.

There are many counts of this clonotype. The rearrangement joins TRBV20-1 to TRBJ1-2; no clear D. The CDR3 runs 11 residues. V shed 5 bases and J shed 2 bases, with 6 bases lying between them. The germline V gene encodes CDR1 DFQATT and CDR2 SNEGSKA (reference sequence). The chain's CDR3 is CSALDNYGYTF. The CDR3 DNA reads as TGCAGTGCTCTGGACAACTATGGCTACACCTTC.

This clonotype was seen only a few times. This chain connects TRBV16 to TRBJ1-2; D unclear. This CDR3 is built from 13 residues. V lost 0 bases and J 4 bases, leaving 6 bases between the germline ends. Germline V CDR1 and CDR2: KGHSY, FQNENV. The CDR3 coding sequence is TGTGCCAGCAGCCAATCTAACGGCTATGGCTACACCTTC. Translating it yields CASSQSNGYGYTF.

Many counts were recorded for this clonotype. V and J are TRBV12-3 or TRBV12-4 and TRBJ2-7, with D possibly being TRBD1 or TRBD2 (5 bases each). The CDR3 covers 15 residues. Trimming cost V 1 base and J 2 bases, with 12 bases left between them. The CDR3 loop is CASSLVGTLAYEQYF. The CDR3 region has the DNA TGTGCCAGCAGTTTAGTGGGGACGCTTGCCTACGAGCAGTACTTC.

The chain has TRBV9 and TRBJ2-1; either TRBD1 or TRBD2 may fit D (5 bases each). This CDR3 comprises 12 residues. Germline lookup yields CDR1 SGDLS and CDR2 YYNGEE. The V end lost 0 bases, the J end lost 9 bases, and 7 bases lay between the germline ends. CDR3 nucleotide sequence: TGTGCCAGCAGCGTAGGGGACGGTGAGCAGTTCTTC. Residues: CASSVGDGEQFF.

The chain combines TRBV6-6 with TRBJ1-2; 7 bases fit TRBD1. J was trimmed by 0 bases and V by 0 bases; bases with no gene match: 1. The CDR3 totals 15 residues. Germline V CDR1 and CDR2: MNHNY, SVGAGI (reference sequence). This chain's CDR3 is CASSYSGGANYGYTF. CDR3 DNA sequence: TGTGCCAGCAGTTACTCAGGGGGCGCTAACTATGGCTACACCTTC.

The V call is TRBV20-1, the J call TRBJ2-5; D tentatively fits TRBD1 or TRBD2 (5 bases each). CDR3 size: 14 residues. CDR1 and CDR2 from the germline V gene are DFQATT and SNEGSKA (reference sequence). The germline V and J ends were trimmed by 3 bases and 1 base, with 12 bases remaining between them. The CDR3 here is CSARRRDLQETQYF. CDR3 DNA sequence: TGCAGTGCTAGGCGAAGGGACCTCCAAGAGACCCAGTACTTC.

In this sample, this clonotype turned up a few times. The chain has TRBV19 and TRBJ1-1; TRBD1 matches 7 bases. The CDR3 length is 17 residues. Losses at the gene ends were 4 bases for V and 3 bases for J; bases not matched to a gene: 14. Looked up from germline, CDR1 is LNHDA and CDR2 is SQIVND (reference sequence). CDR3 sequence reads: CASSTWGRGSGHTEAFF. The CDR3, as DNA: TGTGCCAGTAGTACCTGGGGCAGGGGGAGTGGACACACTGAAGCTTTCTTT.

Ten or more counts support this clonotype. This chain connects TRBV24-1 to TRBJ2-3; no firm D call. Trimming shortened V by 1 base and J by 1 base, and 8 bases separated the two germline ends. Germline CDR1 and CDR2: KGHDR and SFDVKD. There are 15 residues in the CDR3. Here the CDR3 DNA reads TGTGCCACCAGTGATTTTGGCGTCGGCACAGATACGCAGTATTTT. It encodes CATSDFGVGTDTQYF.

This chain links TRBV6-9 with TRBJ2-1, with a possible D match to TRBD2 (7 bases). Germline V gene data show CDR1 as MNHGY and CDR2 as SVAAGI. The length of the CDR3 is 10 residues. Trimming removed 11 bases at V and 13 bases at J, with 15 bases between. Here the CDR3 reads CAGGGANQFF. For the CDR3, the DNA is TGTGCCGGTGGGGGGGCAAACCAGTTCTTC.